Presented here are 7 T cell receptor beta chains from one specimen sequenced in a study of sequential checkpoint blockade in melanoma. Clones were read by immunoSEQ multiplex PCR, and TCRdb kept only the in-frame ones, dropping some. The sample includes tens of thousands of clones, around 65% seen only once; the top ten take about 20%. As for treatment: randomized to nivolumab then ipilimumab (arm A) or the reverse (arm B). The sample in question was CD8+ T cells sorted from blood (inferred from file names), obtained from a patient given nivolumab and ipilimumab in sequence. The source is a human donor with melanoma.

This clone appeared many times. This chain connects TRBV7-6 to TRBJ1-2, with a weak D call TRBD1 (5 bases). The germline V gene has CDR1 SGHVS and CDR2 FNYEAQ. Trimming shortened V by 4 bases and J by 12 bases, and 6 bases separated the two germline ends. This CDR3 contains 9 residues. In DNA form, the CDR3 reads TGTGCCAGCAGCTCCAGGGACACCTTC. Amino acid sequence: CASSSRDTF. The variable domain in full, with the rest retrieved from reference TRBV7-6 and TRBJ1-2, is GAGVSQSPRYKVTKRGQDVALRCDPISGHVSLYWYRQALGQGPEFLTYFNYEAQQDKSGLPNDRFSAERPEGSISTLTIQRTEQRDSAMYRCASSSRDTFGSGTRLTVV.

V gene TRBV6-4 combines with J gene TRBJ1-1; D unclear. The germline V gene has CDR1 MRHNA and CDR2 SNTAGT. Trimming took 0 bases from V and 4 from J, leaving 9 bases between them. This CDR3 is built from 14 residues. This CDR3 reads CASSDSSVSTEAFF. The CDR3, as DNA: TGTGCCAGCAGTGACTCGAGTGTGAGCACTGAAGCTTTCTTT.

The chain recombines TRBV9 with TRBJ2-3, with 7 bases fitting TRBD1. CDR1 and CDR2 from the germline V gene are SGDLS and YYNGEE. The CDR3 has 13 residues. J lost 8 bases, V lost 3 bases, and 6 bases had no gene match. The CDR3 DNA follows: TGTGCCAGCAGCGACGGACAGGACAGTACGCAGTATTTT. Encoded protein: CASSDGQDSTQYF.

The chain couples TRBV6-6 to TRBJ1-2, with 10 nucleotides matching TRBD1. Germline V CDR1 and CDR2: MNHNY, SVGAGI (reference sequence). The CDR3 is made up of 14 amino acids. The ends lost 5 bases at V and 6 bases at J; junction bases unmatched: 6. The CDR3 sequence is CASSDPGQGDGYTF. The CDR3 DNA follows: TGTGCCAGCAGTGACCCCGGACAGGGGGATGGCTACACCTTC.

The rearrangement links TRBV13 to TRBJ1-1; 12 nucleotides match TRBD1. The V gene end was trimmed by 5 bases and the J gene end by 4 bases; junction bases not matched to a gene: 8. Germline assignment: CDR1 PRHDT and CDR2 FYEKMQ (reference sequence). CDR3 length: 16 residues. The CDR3 DNA reads as TGTGCCAGCAGCGACCGGGGACAGGGGGCGCGCACTGAAGCTTTCTTT. It translates to CASSDRGQGARTEAFF.

The gene calls are TRBV5-6 and TRBJ2-2; the match to TRBD1 covers 7 bases. Per germline, CDR1 SGHDT and CDR2 YYEEEE. The J segment lost 6 bases and the V segment lost 4 bases, leaving 6 bases of the junction unmatched. This CDR3 has 14 amino acids. This CDR3 is CASSTGVGAGELFF. DNA for the CDR3: TGTGCCAGCAGCACAGGGGTAGGGGCCGGGGAGCTGTTTTTT.

The chain combines TRBV18 with TRBJ1-2, with 7 bases lining up with TRBD1. Germline CDR1 and CDR2: KGHSH and LQKENI. This CDR3 is built from 14 residues. The trim removed 5 bases at V and 5 bases at J, leaving 8 bases unmatched. CDR3 protein: CASSESGTVYGYTF. In nucleotides, the CDR3 is TGTGCCAGCTCAGAATCCGGGACAGTGTATGGCTACACCTTC.